Sequencing of this T cell receptor beta chain was carried out in a study of T cell repertoires in ileal Crohn's disease. The assay was immunoSEQ multiplex PCR, and TCRdb's table has in-frame clones only and misses some. The sample includes 12,000 or so clones, around four fifths of them seen just once. This clone was seen only once. Its target is not known. Specified time point: neoterminal ileum biopsy at postoperative endoscopy, about 6 months after surgery. Patients were adults with ileal or ileocolonic Crohn's disease needing resection. Study-level findings and limits: Compared with non-smokers, active smokers at surgery showed more clonal expansions.

Sequences were obtained from ileal tissue. The TCR was taken from an adult with Crohn's disease.

CDR3 in DNA: TGTGCCATCCTCCCGAGCGGGAGGAATGAGCAGTTCTTC. It translates to CAILPSGRNEQFF. The genes are TRBV7-7 and TRBJ2-1; 9 bases agree with TRBD2. V gave up 10 bases and J gave up 7 bases; unmatched junction bases: 8. The length of the CDR3 is 13 residues. CDR1 and CDR2 (germline): SSHAT, FNYEAQ (reference sequence).